This is a list of T cell receptor beta chains from one sample in a study of T-cell memory formation after mild COVID-19. TCRdb reprocessed the 5' RACE reads via MiXCR and lists one record per CDR3 protein. The sample contains about 420,000 distinct CDR3 sequences, 20% to 30% of which appear only once. The sequenced material came from PBMCs or a T cell subset sorted from them (not recorded which). These receptor sequences come from an adult woman who had mild COVID-19 (a few samples of this study predate the infection). Cell type and time point are not known. Both conserved end residues are part of each CDR3.

j_gene,v_gene,CDR3aa
TRBJ1-6,TRBV6-5,CASRRDSYNSPLHF
TRBJ2-7,TRBV29-1,CSGRQGHEQYF
TRBJ2-6,TRBV5-1,CASSLDGNSGANVLTF
TRBJ1-2,TRBV5-6,CASTRTETYTF
TRBJ2-2,TRBV20-1,CSVGWVVTGELFF
TRBJ2-3,TRBV7-6,CASSYFQGTQYF
TRBJ2-1,TRBV20-1,CSSPRPGLAFGYEQFF
TRBJ2-1,TRBV9,CASSVGRDRSSYNEQFF
TRBJ2-3,TRBV2,CASASGTGTTDTQYF
TRBJ1-5,TRBV6-5,CASSYLGGEQPQHF
TRBJ2-7,TRBV12-3/TRBV12-4,CASPRSSGTSYEQYF
TRBJ2-7,TRBV4-1,CASSQGQDTYEQYF
TRBJ1-1,TRBV6-9,CASSYSDGEAFF
TRBJ2-1,TRBV12-5,CASGRNEQFF
TRBJ2-2,TRBV20-1,CSARTLAGGNGELFF
TRBJ2-3,TRBV6-1,CASSPIRAGSTDTQYF
TRBJ2-5,TRBV7-9,CASSLGLTSGSEETQYF
TRBJ2-7,TRBV20-1,CSARGPQAYEQYF
TRBJ2-7,TRBV12-3/TRBV12-4,CASSLNTVSYEQYF
TRBJ2-1,TRBV5-1,CASSPIDGYNEQFF
TRBJ2-7,TRBV7-6,CASSLGRRQGLGRGYEQYF
TRBJ1-6,TRBV12-3/TRBV12-4,CASSLGSNSPLHF
TRBJ1-5,TRBV7-3,CASSPKAFPVGRGFSNQPQHF
TRBJ2-3,TRBV18,CASSSLAGAPDTQYF
TRBJ2-3,TRBV5-6,CASSLGPPAGVTTQYF
TRBJ2-2,TRBV7-2,CASSFSGLAGGYTGELFF
TRBJ2-7,TRBV5-1,CASSLEGQVSYEQYF
TRBJ1-6,TRBV18,CASCTGEANSPLHF
TRBJ2-7,TRBV2,CASTRGVYEQYF
TRBJ2-1,TRBV24-1,CATSDFTGDYEQFF